These T cell receptor beta chains were read from a single sample in a study of blood T cell repertoires in COVID-19. Clones were sequenced by immunoSEQ multiplex PCR, and TCRdb holds only the in-frame ones, with some missing. The sample carries about 190,000 clones, around four fifths recorded once. Sequences were obtained from peripheral blood. The receptors derive from a human donor in a cohort sampled during active COVID-19. CDR3s include the opening cysteine and the closing phenylalanine or tryptophan. A D gene is named only where the DNA matches it firmly. Clone size appears in some rows only: once, few, many, or a class for an expanded clone.

CDR3 | DNA | J | size | D | V
CASSLWQKNYGYTF | TGCGCCAGCAGCTTGTGGCAGAAAAACTATGGCTACACCTTC | TRBJ1-2 | . | . | TRBV5-1
CATSRDVSGRVYEQYF | TGTGCCACCAGCAGAGATGTAAGCGGGAGGGTCTACGAGCAGTACTTC | TRBJ2-7 | . | TRBD2 | TRBV15
CASSERRAREIYGYTF | TGTGCCAGCAGTGAACGGAGGGCCAGGGAGATCTATGGCTACACCTTC | TRBJ1-2 | few | . | TRBV6-1
CATEAAYGYTF | TGTGCCACTGAAGCGGCTTATGGCTACACCTTC | TRBJ1-2 | . | . | TRBV24-1
CAISEGPGTEISPLHF | TGTGCCATCAGTGAGGGCCCCGGGACAGAAATTTCACCCCTCCACTTT | TRBJ1-6 | . | TRBD1 | TRBV10-3
CASSLPAGMYNEQFF | TGTGCCAGCAGCCTACCCGCGGGGATGTACAATGAGCAGTTCTTC | TRBJ2-1 | . | . | TRBV7-2
CASSAGTDRQPQHF | TGTGCCAGCTCAGCCGGGACAGATCGTCAGCCCCAGCATTTT | TRBJ1-5 | . | TRBD1 | TRBV18
CATSVSQGNEKLFF | TGTGCCACCTCCGTCTCACAGGGAAATGAAAAACTGTTTTTT | TRBJ1-4 | . | . | TRBV2
CASSQGTGGIGEKLFF | TGCGCCAGCAGCCAAGGGACAGGGGGCATTGGTGAAAAACTGTTTTTT | TRBJ1-4 | once | TRBD1 | TRBV4-1
CASGQGGTDTQYF | TGTGCCAGCGGACAGGGGGGCACAGATACGCAGTATTTT | TRBJ2-3 | . | TRBD1 | TRBV3-1/TRBV3-2
CASSVDAGRDTQYF | TGTGCCAGCAGCGTAGATGCAGGGCGGGATACGCAGTATTTT | TRBJ2-3 | . | . | TRBV9
CASSPGQIYEETQYF | TGTGCCAGCAGTCCGGGACAGATTTACGAAGAGACCCAGTACTTC | TRBJ2-5 | . | TRBD1 | TRBV28
CASSWAPTYEQYF | TGTGCCAGCAGCTGGGCCCCTACCTACGAGCAGTACTTC | TRBJ2-7 | . | . | TRBV5-6
CASRKLGQGVSTDTQYF | TGTGCCAGCAGGAAGCTAGGACAGGGAGTTAGCACAGATACGCAGTATTTT | TRBJ2-3 | . | TRBD1 | TRBV4-2
CASSKVTDEQYF | TGCGCCAGCAGCAAAGTCACGGACGAGCAGTACTTC | TRBJ2-7 | . | . | TRBV5-1
CASSFSIPTEAFF | TGTGCCAGCAGCTTTAGTATCCCCACTGAAGCTTTCTTT | TRBJ1-1 | . | . | TRBV7-8
CASSRGQGSTYTQYF | TGTGCCAGCAGCCGGGGACAGGGGAGCACATATACGCAGTATTTT | TRBJ2-3 | . | TRBD1 | TRBV5-6
CASSPQPGQSTYEQYF | TGCGCCAGCAGCCCCCAACCGGGACAGTCCACCTACGAGCAGTACTTC | TRBJ2-7 | few | TRBD1 | TRBV5-1
CASSLSVNPNTEAFF | TGCGCCAGCAGCTTGTCGGTCAACCCCAACACTGAAGCTTTCTTT | TRBJ1-1 | . | . | TRBV5-1
CAIRGQEHGEKLFF | TGTGCCATCCGGGGACAGGAGCACGGTGAAAAACTGTTTTTT | TRBJ1-4 | . | TRBD1 | TRBV10-3
CASSRDNYEQYF | TGCGCCAGCAGCAGGGACAATTACGAGCAGTACTTC | TRBJ2-7 | . | . | TRBV5-1
CASSLYKRERTEAFF | TGTGCCAGCAGCTTATATAAAAGGGAGCGCACTGAAGCTTTCTTT | TRBJ1-1 | once | . | TRBV11-2
CASSEDQGDTEAFF | TGTGCCAGCAGTGAAGACCAGGGGGACACTGAAGCTTTCTTT | TRBJ1-1 | once | TRBD1 | TRBV6-1
CASSQLERETQYF | TGTGCCAGCAGCCAATTAGAACGAGAGACCCAGTACTTC | TRBJ2-5 | once | . | TRBV3-1/TRBV3-2
CASSLSYSNAEPQHF | TGTGCCAGTAGTCTTAGTTATAGTAATGCGGAGCCCCAGCATTTT | TRBJ1-5 | . | . | TRBV19
CASSLALNSYNEQFF | TGTGCCAGCAGCTTGGCTTTGAATTCCTACAATGAGCAGTTCTTC | TRBJ2-1 | . | . | TRBV12-1
CSVSGTGGETQYF | TGCAGCGTGTCCGGGACAGGGGGGGAGACCCAGTACTTC | TRBJ2-5 | . | TRBD1 | TRBV29-1
CASSLVTGGTGNTIYF | TGTGCCAGCAGCTTAGTAACGGGGGGCACTGGAAACACCATATATTTT | TRBJ1-3 | . | . | TRBV7-6
CASSKHRDANTGELFF | TGTGCCAGCAGCAAACACAGGGATGCGAACACCGGGGAGCTGTTTTTT | TRBJ2-2 | . | . | TRBV11-2
CASSLPQGGNTEAFF | TGTGCCAGCAGCTTGCCCCAGGGGGGGAACACTGAAGCTTTCTTT | TRBJ1-1 | . | TRBD1 | TRBV5-4
CASSLAGVRNEQFF | TGTGCCAGCAGCCTAGCGGGAGTGAGGAATGAGCAGTTCTTC | TRBJ2-1 | . | TRBD2 | TRBV27
CASSIDSGSTDTQYF | TGTGCCAGTAGTATAGACTCGGGGAGCACAGATACGCAGTATTTT | TRBJ2-3 | . | . | TRBV19
CASSILASGQGASEQFF | TGCGCCAGCAGCATCCTAGCCTCGGGACAGGGGGCCTCTGAGCAGTTCTTC | TRBJ2-1 | . | TRBD1 | TRBV5-1
CASRQNGQLAQEQYF | TGTGCCAGCAGACAAAACGGACAGCTCGCCCAGGAGCAGTACTTC | TRBJ2-7 | . | . | TRBV27
CASSYAGAGPSQLHF | TGTGCCAGCAGTTACGCGGGGGCAGGCCCCAGCCAACTCCACTTT | TRBJ1-6 | . | . | TRBV6-5
CASSLAPGQGNQPQHF | TGTGCCAGCAGCTTGGCCCCGGGACAGGGCAATCAGCCCCAGCATTTT | TRBJ1-5 | . | TRBD1 | TRBV5-8
CASSVPGGSYTQYF | TGTGCCAGCAGTGTCCCAGGGGGCTCCTATACGCAGTATTTT | TRBJ2-3 | . | TRBD1 | TRBV25-1
CASSLAVGHGGTEAFF | TGCGCCAGCAGCTTGGCCGTCGGACACGGGGGGACTGAAGCTTTCTTT | TRBJ1-1 | . | . | TRBV5-1
CASSSSPSGNTIYF | TGTGCCAGCAGTTCCTCCCCCTCTGGAAACACCATATATTTT | TRBJ1-3 | . | . | TRBV2
CASSLDRKGNTIYF | TGTGCCAGCAGCTTAGACAGGAAGGGAAACACCATATATTTT | TRBJ1-3 | . | . | TRBV7-9
CASTLQTGSRHF | TGTGCCAGCACCCTTCAGACAGGTTCAAGACATTTT | TRBJ2-3 | . | . | TRBV28
CASMRGNIQYF | TGTGCCAGCATGAGGGGGAACATTCAGTACTTC | TRBJ2-4 | . | . | TRBV27
CASSQDFAVAAYEQYF | TGTGCCAGCAGCCAAGATTTCGCGGTAGCAGCCTACGAGCAGTACTTC | TRBJ2-7 | . | . | TRBV4-2
CASSRGGGNQPQHF | TGTGCCAGCAGCCGGGGGGGAGGCAATCAGCCCCAGCATTTT | TRBJ1-5 | . | . | TRBV5-6
CASSQFLPEAFF | TGTGCCAGCAGCCAGTTCCTTCCTGAAGCTTTCTTT | TRBJ1-1 | . | . | TRBV3-1/TRBV3-2
CASSPITGGQLVNQPQHF | TGTGCCAGCAGCCCTATTACGGGAGGACAGTTAGTCAATCAGCCCCAGCATTTT | TRBJ1-5 | . | . | TRBV9
CASSPTGQGRGANYGYTF | TGTGCCAGCTCACCCACGGGACAGGGTAGAGGGGCTAACTATGGCTACACCTTC | TRBJ1-2 | . | TRBD1 | TRBV18
CASRSGGGQETQYF | TGTGCCAGCAGGAGTGGCGGGGGGCAAGAGACCCAGTACTTC | TRBJ2-5 | . | TRBD2 | TRBV6-5
CASSDRSNSYEQYF | TGTGCCAGTAGCGACAGATCTAACTCCTACGAGCAGTACTTC | TRBJ2-7 | . | . | TRBV19
CASSQDPAGSTDTQYF | TGTGCCAGCAGCCAAGATCCAGCGGGCAGCACAGATACGCAGTATTTT | TRBJ2-3 | once | . | TRBV3-1/TRBV3-2
CASSQRLAGAGELFF | TGCGCCAGCAGCCAGCGACTAGCGGGGGCCGGGGAGCTGTTTTTT | TRBJ2-2 | . | TRBD2 | TRBV4-1
CASRQGQGTDYGYTF | TGTGCCAGCAGACAAGGACAGGGAACCGACTATGGCTACACCTTC | TRBJ1-2 | . | TRBD1 | TRBV6-5
CASSRTRTRGYTF | TGTGCCAGCAGTCGGACACGAACCCGAGGCTACACCTTC | TRBJ1-2 | . | . | TRBV12-3/TRBV12-4
CASSDRGYGYTF | TGTGCCAGCAGCGACAGGGGGTATGGCTACACCTTC | TRBJ1-2 | . | TRBD1 | TRBV6-5
CASGDPRVGGYGYTF | TGCGCCAGCGGGGATCCTCGGGTAGGGGGCTATGGCTACACCTTC | TRBJ1-2 | . | . | TRBV5-1
CASSPRGSEKLFF | TGTGCCAGCTCACCGCGCGGAAGCGAAAAACTGTTTTTT | TRBJ1-4 | . | . | TRBV18